The present entry profiles one TCR beta chain with its context. This entry comes from a study of blood T cell repertoires in COVID-19. Overall study context: T cells, B-cell-depleted T cells, or PBMCs supplied cDNA or gDNA.

In the study's own analysis: Estimation of nucleated cell counts relied on the amplification of reference gene primers. Sequenced by immunoSEQ multiplex PCR; TCRdb stores in-frame clones only, minus some. V and J calls plus clone size are reproduced from that table; the DNA served to infer D and trimming. The sample consists of nearly 200,000 clones, roughly 90% of them appearing once. Germline V gene data show CDR1 as SNHLY and CDR2 as FYNNEI. V dropped 1 base and J dropped 2; count of bases not matched to a gene: 0. CDR3 length: 14 amino acids. Sequencing used peripheral blood. J is TRBJ2-7 and V is TRBV2; 9 bases agree with TRBD1. This clonotype was obtained from a woman aged 40-49 years who had recovered from COVID-19. The CDR3 reads CASSEGDRAYEQYF. DNA for the CDR3: TGTGCCAGCAGTGAAGGGGACAGGGCCTACGAGCAGTACTTC.